The entry that follows covers one T cell receptor (beta chain) sequence. There is no known antigen for this receptor. The record has no base qualities; no much larger clone is one base away. According to the germline V gene, CDR1 reads MGHDK and CDR2 reads SYGVNS. Its CDR3 holds 15 amino acids, cysteine through phenylalanine. Only the CDR3 portion is preserved as DNA: 45 bases, with reading frame beginning at the first base. The junction shows trimming of 2 bases on V and 3 bases on J, plus 10 bases between the germline ends. These data belong to a study of CD8+ T cells in alopecia areata listed by TCRdb under 2018. General notes on the study: The treated patients, all with moderate-to-severe alopecia areata, were enrolled in an open-label pilot trial of oral tofacitinib given at 5 to 10 mg twice daily. Patients received tofacitinib for 6 to 18 months and were then followed off drug for 6 months to check for delayed response and recurrence. Scalp tissue and sorted CD4+ and CD8+ peripheral blood T cells from patchy and totalis/universalis alopecia areata patients and from healthy controls were covered by human TCRbeta sequencing. Amplification of TCRbeta CDR3 regions was done by immunoSEQ multiplex PCR using 35 Vbeta forward primers and 13 Jbeta reverse primers. High-throughput TCRbeta sequencing was used to examine T cell clonal expansion in alopecia areata in both the C3H/HeJ mouse model and human patients. Scalp clonality was compared across normal scalp (n=4), patchy alopecia areata scalp (n=8), and alopecia totalis/universalis scalp (n=8). Disease severity in treated patients was measured with the SALT score, which quantifies the percentage of affected scalp surface area. Biopsies were taken from tofacitinib-treated patients at baseline and at 4 and 24 weeks of treatment, and a later scalp biopsy was taken in several of the tofacitinib-treated patients. RNA was extracted with the PAXgene miRNA kit for fixed scalp, the miRNeasy kit for PBMCs, and the RNeasy kit for mouse skin.

Here is what the overall study found, with its caveats: Compared with mice, TCR sequences shared between patients were less clear, possibly partly because of HLA diversity across the patient population. Unlike mouse skin, where gammadelta T cells dominate, normal human skin contains resident alphabeta T cells that get sequenced too, which complicates analysis of the scalp TCR repertoire. Because the treated cohort was small and had only one nonresponder, larger studies are needed to examine links between baseline CD8+ expansion and response. Tofacitinib significantly lowered scalp clonality and the number of expanded CD8+ clones among the top 100 scalp clones. Many expanded lesional clones were found to persist in scalp and blood during tofacitinib treatment, and relapse after treatment cessation may be partly explained by this persistence. Lesional scalp, especially in alopecia totalis/universalis, showed higher clonality and more expanded CD8+ clones than normal scalp, suggesting antigenic drive.

According to the study, the label for this sample's time point signals: roughly 27 days on oral tofacitinib. In the paper's terms, the treatment or condition label means: oral pan-JAK inhibitor, 5-10 mg twice daily. Lesional scalp punch biopsies and peripheral blood were collected from alopecia areata patients. PBMCs were separated by density centrifugation and stained for CD3, CD4 and CD8, after which CD4+ and CD8+ T cells were sorted on a FACSAria. Receptor libraries were prepared by the immunoSEQ multiplex PCR assay. To provide template for TCR sequencing, every sample had RNA extracted and reverse transcribed into cDNA. First-strand cDNA was synthesized using SuperScript III with a 2:1 mix of oligo-dT and random hexamers. Amplification bias was assessed with a synthetic immune receptor repertoire, and residual bias was removed computationally. On the authors' methods: After raw reads were preprocessed to remove errors, the CDR3 was defined following IMGT conventions as running from the conserved cysteine to phenylalanine. Clonality was calculated as 1 minus Shannon entropy normalized by log2 of the number of productive unique TCRs. Scalp TCRbeta sequences were cross-referenced with sorted blood CD4 and CD8 repertoires so that the CD4 or CD8 identity of scalp clones could be inferred. As stored in TCRdb, this immuneACCESS dataset retains in-frame rearrangements with V and J assigned. A fraction of the clones does not appear; measured against another copy, unresolved V genes explain less than half of the discrepancy, and the remainder lacks a known reason. V and J calls and clone size are those listed in that table; D and trimming were worked out from the DNA. The sample contains 190,000 or so clones, 45% to 75% of them found a single time. The ten largest clonotypes hold approximately 3.3% of the sample.

Specimen: CD4+ T cells sorted from blood, collected at week 4, from a patient treated with tofacitinib. This TCR derives from a human donor with alopecia areata. This chain joins TRBV25-1 to TRBJ2-2; TRBD1 might be the D gene, on 5 matching bases. For the CDR3, the sequence is CASSEIKGHTGELFF. The nucleotide sequence is TGTGCCAGCAGTGAAATAAAGGGGCACACCGGGGAGCTGTTTTTT.